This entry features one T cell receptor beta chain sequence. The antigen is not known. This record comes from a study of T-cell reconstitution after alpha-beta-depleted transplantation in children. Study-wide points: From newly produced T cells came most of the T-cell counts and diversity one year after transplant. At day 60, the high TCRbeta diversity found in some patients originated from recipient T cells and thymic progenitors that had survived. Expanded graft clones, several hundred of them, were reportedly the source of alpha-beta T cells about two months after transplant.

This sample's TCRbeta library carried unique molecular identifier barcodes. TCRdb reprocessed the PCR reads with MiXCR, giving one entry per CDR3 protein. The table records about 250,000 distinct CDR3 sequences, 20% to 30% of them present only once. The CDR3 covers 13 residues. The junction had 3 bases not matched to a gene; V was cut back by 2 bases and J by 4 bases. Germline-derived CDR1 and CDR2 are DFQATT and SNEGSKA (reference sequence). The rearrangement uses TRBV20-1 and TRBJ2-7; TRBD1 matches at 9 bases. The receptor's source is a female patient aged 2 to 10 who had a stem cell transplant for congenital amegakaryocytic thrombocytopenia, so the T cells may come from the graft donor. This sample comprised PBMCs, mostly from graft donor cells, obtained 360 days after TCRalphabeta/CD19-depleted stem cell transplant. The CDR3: CSARNDRGYEQYF. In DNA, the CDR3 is TGCAGTGCTAGAAATGACAGGGGGTACGAGCAGTACTTC.